The 3 T cell receptor beta chains presented below share a single source sample, sequenced in a study of CD8 T cells in ankylosing spondylitis (dated by TCRdb to the late 2010s). The antigens of these receptors remain unknown. What the authors observed across the whole study: Blood from ankylosing spondylitis patients appeared to be characterized by a TCR beta motif composed of about 8 highly homologous amino acid variants.

Receptors were amplified or captured by 5' RACE. The sample was run on an Illumina HiSeq 2500. TCRdb reran the public reads through fastp at Q25 and MiXCR, keeping productive beta chains. Merged by CDR3 protein, the rows form single entries marked with the most common genes and DNA. This sample has hundreds of thousands of distinct CDR3 sequences in its table, and 25% to 30% of those were observed once. The ten biggest clones cover 0.89% of the sample. The sequencing sample was made of blood, either unsorted or a sorted T cell fraction (not recorded which). The origin of the receptors is a male donor with ankylosing spondylitis.

This chain links TRBV21-1 with TRBJ2-3; the tabulated D call, TRBD1, remains unverified against the DNA. TRBV21-1 is labeled a pseudogene. The CDR3 consists of 14 residues. The CDR3 protein is CATTGLGSADTQYF. CDR3 coding DNA: TGTGCCACCACAGGGTTAGGGAGCGCAGATACGCAGTATTTT.

This clonotype was picked up a small number of times. The gene calls are TRBV7-2 and TRBJ1-5, with D hard to call. Germline lookup yields CDR1 SGHTA and CDR2 FQGNSA. This CDR3 is built from 15 residues. V was shortened by 7 bases and J by 0 bases, with 13 bases between the two germline ends. In DNA form, the CDR3 reads TGTGCCAGCAAACCGACACCTTATAGCAATCAGCCCCAGCATTTT. Protein sequence: CASKPTPYSNQPQHF. The variable domain in full, with the rest retrieved from reference TRBV7-2 and TRBJ1-5, is GAGVSQSPSNKVTEKGKDVELRCDPISGHTALYWYRQSLGQGLEFLIYFQGNSAPDKSGLPSDRFSAERTGGSVSTLTIQRTQQEDSAVYLCASKPTPYSNQPQHFGDGTRLSIL.

The chain couples TRBV12-3 or TRBV12-4 to TRBJ2-1, with D possibly matching TRBD1 (6 bases). Trimming took 6 bases from V and 0 from J, leaving 12 bases between them. This CDR3 contains 15 residues. The chain's CDR3 is CASRERGSSYNEQFF. CDR3 nucleotides: TGTGCCAGCAGAGAAAGGGGGAGCTCCTACAATGAGCAGTTCTTC.